This entry features one TCR beta chain sequence. This clonotype was detected many times. The antigen it recognizes is unknown. Within one base of it there is no much larger clone, and no base qualities were kept. Naive CD4+ T cells were purified with the Miltenyi Naive CD4+ T Cell Isolation kit, with Tregs depleted using CD25 microbeads. Tregs, naive and memory CD4+ T cells from tumor, blood and ipsilateral draining lymph nodes of a few breast cancer patients underwent full-length TCR alpha and beta sequencing. Ficoll density gradient centrifugation was used to isolate mononuclear cells from either lymph nodes or 50 ml of peripheral blood. Sorted cell populations were confirmed by FACS to exceed 90% purity. This entry is derived from a study (dated by TCRdb to between 2015 and 2016). At the level of the whole study: Whether tumor-infiltrating Tregs in breast cancer are recruited from blood Tregs or converted in situ from other CD4+ T cell subsets was tested.

Cut back by 6 bases and 4 bases, the V and J ends lie 6 bases apart. The CDR3 numbers 11 residues from cysteine through phenylalanine. This entry keeps only the CDR3 DNA: 33 bases, framed from base 1. Full-length TCR variable regions were amplified by 5' RACE PCR using constant-region reverse primers, and then by semi-nested PCR using Nested Universal Primer A. Using the ReliaPrep RNA Cell Miniprep System, total RNA was extracted, and the SMARTer RACE 5'/3' Kit was then used to reverse transcribe the RNA into 5'RACE-ready cDNA. Multiplex adaptors were used to barcode the full-length TCR alpha and beta libraries, which were then sequenced on an Illumina MiSeq. Turning to the authors' computational methods: For each of nine subset-tissue groups, sequencing data from the five patients were pooled, and the groups were compared by unsupervised clustering of TCR gene usage. The Morisita-Horn index was used to calculate repertoire similarity, with shared sequences weighted according to their contribution to each repertoire. TCRdb trimmed the raw reads at Q25, called clones with MiXCR and kept productive beta chains. Identical CDR3 proteins give one entry, which carries the most common genes and DNA. It is TCRdb's table, rather than the study itself, that gives the V and J calls and clone size. This sample has 13,000 or so distinct CDR3 sequences in its table, and about 25% of those were observed once. The ten largest account for approximately 2.8% of the sample.

The full study reports these points: Tumor memory CD4+ T cell TCR gene usage clustered with blood and lymph node memory CD4+ cells and lymph node naive CD4+ cells. The TCR alpha and beta sequences of tumor-infiltrating Tregs showed the greatest overlap with tumor naive CD4+ T cells, followed by blood naive CD4+ T cells. The larger-cohort validation was restricted to a single TCR beta V-J rearrangement rather than whole repertoires.

Sequenced input: naive CD4+ T cells sorted from blood. The cell subset or site label for this specimen denotes: naive CD4+ T cells, CD4+CD45RA+CD25-. This TCR was recovered from a female donor with breast cancer. Recombination linked TRBV12-3 or TRBV12-4 to TRBJ1-2; too little of a D gene remains to name it. In nucleotide form, the sequence is TGTGCCAGCAGCTCCGGCTATGGCTACACCTTC. It translates as CASSSGYGYTF.